The entry that follows covers one T cell receptor beta chain sequence. V dropped 4 bases and J dropped 3 bases, with 9 bases sitting between them. This CDR3 comprises 13 residues. The V gene's germline CDR1 is SGHRS and CDR2 YFSETQ. Data came from immunoSEQ multiplex PCR; TCRdb stores just in-frame clones and leaves some out. The sample contains about 2 million clones, 85% to 95% of which appear only once. The data were obtained in a study of shared clonotypes between healthy human individuals. The chain recombines TRBV5-1 with TRBJ2-3; possibly TRBD1 for D (6 bases). This clonotype was obtained from a man aged 18 to 35 in good health. Sequenced input: naive CD4+ T cells sorted from blood. Documented subset: CD45RA+ positively selected. In DNA form, the CDR3 reads TGCGCCAGCAGCCATCAGGGGACAGATACGCAGTATTTT. Protein product: CASSHQGTDTQYF.